This TCR beta chain was sequenced during a study of early T cells in non-severe SARS-CoV-2 infection. The overall study: Sequenced bulk RNA came from whole blood that was unsorted, and chains were unpaired. Study results and limitations: Database matching using VDJdb favored anti-spike CD8 responses, with private and CD4 specificities left missing.

This clonotype was seen repeatedly, ten times or more. The target antigen is unknown. Germline V CDR1 and CDR2: LNHNV, YYDKDF (reference sequence). The CDR3 loop spans 14 amino acids. V was pared by 5 bases and J by 3 bases, with 13 bases between. Individual cDNA molecules carried attached unique molecular identifiers. TCRdb re-analysed the 5' RACE reads in MiXCR, keeping a single row per CDR3 protein. The data show about 60,000 distinct CDR3 sequences, 5.6% seen once. This sequence originates from an adult who was a healthcare worker with PCR-confirmed SARS-CoV-2 infection or an uninfected control (not recorded which). The chain has TRBV15 and TRBJ1-2, with D unclear. Sequencing input: whole blood. The CDR3 loop reads CATSPPSRDYGYTF. CDR3 nucleotide sequence: TGTGCCACCAGCCCCCCTAGCCGAGACTATGGCTACACCTTC.